Below, 16 T cell receptor beta chains from the same sample are listed, as sequenced in a study of T cell changes during pregnancy in multiple sclerosis. Libraries were prepared by immunoSEQ multiplex PCR; TCRdb keeps only in-frame clonotypes and omits some of them. The sample holds about 110,000 clones, about 89% seen once. The input for sequencing was peripheral blood, taken after pregnancy. These receptors all stem from a female donor with multiple sclerosis, enrolled in a pregnancy study.

The chain joins TRBV5-5 to TRBJ1-2; D ambiguous. V lost 4 bases and J 3 bases, leaving 16 bases between the germline ends. The germline V gene encodes CDR1 SGHKS and CDR2 YYEKEE (reference sequence). The length of the CDR3 is 15 residues. In nucleotides, the CDR3 is TGTGCCAGCAGCCCGAGTGGTGGTAATGACTATGGCTACACCTTC. Protein product: CASSPSGGNDYGYTF. Variable domain in full (rest from reference TRBV5-5 and TRBJ1-2): DAGVTQSPTHLIKTRGQQVTLRCSPISGHKSVSWYQQVLGQGPQFIFQYYEKEERGRGNFPDRFSARQFPNYSSELNVNALLLGDSALYLCASSPSGGNDYGYTFGSGTRLTVV.

The CDR3 bases are TGTGCCAGCAGCTTAGGCGGGGGCCCAGATACGCAGTATTTT. Translating gives CASSLGGGPDTQYF. The chain recombines TRBV11-2 with TRBJ2-3; weak D call: TRBD2 (7 bases). The ends were cut back, 1 base at V and 4 bases at J, with 9 bases in the middle. The CDR3 is 14 residues long. Looked up from germline, CDR1 is SGHAT and CDR2 is FQNNGV.

The chain has TRBV11-1 and TRBJ1-1, with TRBD1 identical over 9 bases. This CDR3 has 15 residues. Germline V gene lookup returns CDR1 SGHAT and CDR2 FQDESV (reference sequence). V was pared by 5 bases and J by 4 bases, with 8 bases of the junction left unmatched. CDR3 sequence reads: CASSPWGQGGTEAFF. The CDR3 nucleotides read TGTGCCAGCAGCCCGTGGGGACAGGGAGGCACTGAAGCTTTCTTT.

V gene TRBV2 combines with J gene TRBJ2-4; 7 bases fit TRBD1. Germline V gene lookup returns CDR1 SNHLY and CDR2 FYNNEI. The CDR3 is 15 residues long. The V and J ends lost 8 bases and 1 base, in that order; junction bases with no gene match: 8. The CDR3 DNA reads as TGTGCCAGCTTATCGGACAGGTCGGCCAAAAACATTCAGTACTTC. This encodes CASLSDRSAKNIQYF.

This chain connects TRBV20-1 to TRBJ2-4, with TRBD1 identical over 7 bases. V lost 5 bases, J lost 6 bases, and 1 base stayed unmatched. Looked up from germline, CDR1 is DFQATT and CDR2 is SNEGSKA (reference sequence). The CDR3 is 11 amino acids. The CDR3 reads CSARTGNIQYF. The CDR3 nucleotides are TGCAGTGCTCGGACAGGAAACATTCAGTACTTC.

The rearrangement links TRBV18 to TRBJ2-3; 8 positions agree with TRBD2. Germline CDR1 reads KGHSH; CDR2 reads LQKENI. V was pared by 2 bases and J by 0 bases, with 1 base of the junction left unmatched. CDR3 length: 15 residues. In nucleotides, the CDR3 is TGTGCCAGCTCACCATTAGCGGGGAGCACAGATACGCAGTATTTT. This sequence encodes CASSPLAGSTDTQYF.

V usage is TRBV7-8 and J usage is TRBJ1-5, with 8 positions matching TRBD1. The CDR3 totals 18 residues. The J segment lost 5 bases and the V segment lost 0 bases, leaving 12 bases of the junction unmatched. Looked up from germline, CDR1 is SGHVS and CDR2 is FQNEAQ. The CDR3 spells CASSLARVLGQVHQPQHF. The CDR3 DNA reads as TGTGCCAGCAGCTTAGCGCGCGTATTGGGACAGGTACATCAGCCCCAGCATTTT.

This clone was picked up one time. This sequence joins TRBV21-1 and TRBJ1-2; the DNA was not compared with TRBD1, the D call given in the table. TRBV21-1 is a pseudogene. The CDR3 has 14 amino acids. CDR3 sequence (DNA): TGTGCCAGCACCCCGGACAGGAGAGATGATGGCTACACCTTC. Protein: CASTPDRRDDGYTF.

J is TRBJ1-5 and V is TRBV30, with D possibly matching TRBD1 (5 bases). Per the germline V gene, CDR1 is GTSNPN and CDR2 is SVGIG (reference sequence). The germline V and J ends were trimmed by 5 bases and 2 bases, with 22 bases remaining between them. This CDR3 is 17 amino acids long. CDR3 in amino acids: CAWGPRVGGGGNQPQHF. The CDR3 nucleotides read TGTGCCTGGGGGCCTAGGGTGGGGGGAGGAGGCAATCAGCCCCAGCATTTT.

The J gene is TRBJ2-2, the V gene TRBV7-9; 8 bases match TRBD1. This CDR3 is built from 17 residues. Trimming took 1 base from V and 4 from J; bases not matched to a gene: 8. From germline, CDR1 is SEHNR and CDR2 FQNEAQ (reference sequence). This chain's CDR3 is CASSLVSGGAGTGELFF. CDR3 sequence (DNA): TGTGCCAGCAGCTTAGTGTCAGGGGGCGCAGGCACCGGGGAGCTGTTTTTT.

The rearrangement uses TRBV19 and TRBJ1-3; D call uncertain. The CDR3 contains 13 residues. Trimming cost V 6 bases and J 0 bases, with 6 bases left between them. Germline V gives CDR1 LNHDA, CDR2 SQIVND (reference sequence). Written as DNA, the CDR3 is TGTGCCAGTAGAAGGAGCTCTGGAAACACCATATATTTT. Protein product: CASRRSSGNTIYF.

This chain uses TRBV29-1 with TRBJ2-5; 7 nucleotides agree with TRBD2. Germline V lookup: CDR1 SQVTM, CDR2 ANQGSEA. The CDR3 contains 14 residues. The V gene end was trimmed by 5 bases and the J gene end by 3 bases; junction bases not matched to a gene: 9. DNA for the CDR3: TGCAGCGTTCGGGGGGTCCTCACCAAAGAGACCCAGTACTTC. Protein product: CSVRGVLTKETQYF.

The J gene is TRBJ2-1, the V gene TRBV9; 7 bases align to TRBD1. Losses at the gene ends were 3 bases for V and 0 bases for J; bases not matched to a gene: 6. The CDR3 totals 16 residues. In germline, CDR1 is SGDLS, CDR2 YYNGEE. The chain's CDR3 is CASSALTGDSYNEQFF. CDR3 nucleotides: TGTGCCAGCAGCGCCCTTACAGGGGACTCCTACAATGAGCAGTTCTTC.

J is TRBJ1-3 and V is TRBV5-5, with a possible D match to TRBD1 (5 bases). Germline CDR1 is SGHKS and CDR2 is YYEKEE (reference sequence). Trimming stripped 2 bases from V and 0 bases from J, with 9 bases between. The CDR3 is made up of 15 amino acids. CDR3 protein: CASSLDRFSGNTIYF. CDR3 in DNA: TGTGCCAGCAGCTTAGACAGATTCTCTGGAAACACCATATATTTT.

This rearrangement joins TRBV11-2 to TRBJ2-2; D not certain. The CDR3 spans 14 residues. CDR1 and CDR2 (germline): SGHAT, FQNNGV. Trimming removed 3 bases at V and 3 bases at J, with 8 bases between. Written as DNA, the CDR3 is TGTGCCAGCAGCTTGAGCCAATACACCGGGGAGCTGTTTTTT. It yields the protein CASSLSQYTGELFF.

Here the CDR3 DNA reads TGTGCCAGCAGCGTTATGGATACGCAGTATTTT. It codes for CASSVMDTQYF. The genes are TRBV9 and TRBJ2-3; D not resolved. Germline CDR1 and CDR2: SGDLS and YYNGEE. V was clipped by 2 bases and J by 6 bases, with 4 bases between them. The CDR3 loop spans 11 amino acids.